These 3 T cell receptor beta chains share one sample of origin, sequenced in a study of post-analysis software for immune sequencing data (dated by TCRdb to between 2014 and 2017). No antigen has been assigned to these receptors. Library generation was performed with PCR. Sequencing used an Illumina HiSeq 2500. To reduce PCR and sequencing biases, unique molecular identifiers were built into the TCR beta cDNA libraries. TCRdb trimmed public reads at Q25 via fastp, called clones via MiXCR and kept in-frame beta chains. For every CDR3 protein sequence, its rows merge into one entry that carries the most common genes and DNA. The sample records about half a million distinct CDR3 sequences, approximately 46% of which are singletons. Of the sample, around an eighth falls within the top ten clones. Study-wide conclusions, independent of this receptor: Four to six TRBV segments, including TRBV5-6, TRBV5-1 and TRBV20-1, were significantly more frequent in patients than controls.

Material: blood. The receptors stem from a girl between 5 and 17 years old with multiple sclerosis.

The chain employs TRBV29-1 and TRBJ2-1, with 9 bases fitting TRBD2. Looked up from germline, CDR1 is SQVTM and CDR2 is ANQGSEA. This CDR3 is built from 16 residues. J lost 1 base, V lost 6 bases, and 10 bases had no gene match. This chain's CDR3 is CSVGGLAGPSYNEQFF. The CDR3, as DNA: TGCAGCGTGGGAGGTCTAGCGGGGCCGTCCTACAATGAGCAGTTCTTC.

This clonotype has only a few counts. This chain links TRBV4-3 with TRBJ1-5, with TRBD1 as a possible D gene (6 bases). The CDR3 contains 16 residues. Germline CDR1 reads LGHNA; CDR2 reads YSLEER. V was cut by 0 bases and J by 4 bases, with 13 bases left in between. CDR3: CASSQETGAVNQPQHF. As DNA, the CDR3 is TGCGCCAGCAGCCAAGAGACGGGGGCTGTTAATCAGCCCCAGCATTTT.

This clonotype was counted a few times. The V and J genes are TRBV5-1 and TRBJ2-5; D is unresolved. The V gene lost 0 bases and the J gene lost 5 bases, with 5 bases spanning the gap. Germline CDR1 and CDR2: SGHRS and YFSETQ. This CDR3 has 12 amino acids. CDR3 nucleotide sequence: TGCGCCAGCAGCTTGGCAGTCGAGACCCAGTACTTC. Its protein product is CASSLAVETQYF.